A single sample gave rise to the 20 T cell receptor beta chains below, sequenced in a study of blood T cell repertoires in COVID-19. The method was immunoSEQ multiplex PCR; TCRdb's version includes in-frame clones alone and lacks a portion of them. The sample lists 150,000 to 200,000 clones; approximately 85% were seen once. Sample: peripheral blood. The receptors derive from a woman older than 75 with acute or convalescent COVID-19.

This clone appeared a single time. The genes are TRBV6-2 or TRBV6-3 and TRBJ1-1; the match to TRBD1 covers 8 bases. The germline V gene has CDR1 MNHEY and CDR2 SVGEGT. CDR3 length: 17 amino acids. Trimming removed 6 bases from V and 4 bases from J; junction bases left unmatched: 16. This CDR3 reads CASSPSGRGLGGTEAFF. CDR3 DNA sequence: TGTGCCAGCAGCCCTTCGGGCAGGGGGCTTGGTGGCACTGAAGCTTTCTTT.

The chain combines TRBV6-5 with TRBJ1-6; D gene ambiguous. V was cut by 6 bases and J by 9 bases, with 15 bases left in between. CDR1 is MNHEY, CDR2 SVGAGI, per germline. There are 14 residues in the CDR3. CDR3 protein: CASSRPLGSSPLHF. In DNA, the CDR3 is TGTGCCAGCAGCCGCCCCCTTGGGAGTTCACCCCTCCACTTT.

The gene calls are TRBV27 and TRBJ2-5; a possible D gene is TRBD2 (7 bases). Germline CDR1 reads MNHEY; CDR2 reads SMNVEV (reference sequence). This CDR3 has 14 amino acids. V shed 6 bases and J shed 5 bases, with 16 bases lying between them. CDR3 in DNA: TGTGCCAGCAGACACCCGGGGGGCCCCGAGACCCAGTACTTC. Its protein is CASRHPGGPETQYF.

In this sample, this clone turned up once. V usage is TRBV18 and J usage is TRBJ2-7, with 8 bases lining up with TRBD1. This CDR3 has 15 amino acids. V was clipped by 2 bases and J by 5 bases; unmatched bases: 8. Germline assignment: CDR1 KGHSH and CDR2 LQKENI. CDR3 in DNA: TGTGCCAGCTCACCAACCCGGGGGACAGGAGACGAGCAGTACTTC. This translates into CASSPTRGTGDEQYF.

The rearrangement uses TRBV6-5 and TRBJ2-7; no reliable D call. Germline V gene sequence: CDR1 MNHEY, CDR2 SVGAGI. This CDR3 region has 13 residues. Trimming removed 5 bases from V and 2 bases from J, with 10 bases in between. Here the CDR3 DNA reads TGTGCCAGCAGTCCTACTTCTCCCTACGAGCAGTACTTC. This gives the protein CASSPTSPYEQYF.

The chain joins TRBV6-5 to TRBJ2-1; 7 positions match TRBD1. After removal of 2 bases from V and 4 bases from J, the junction contained 8 bases not matched to a gene. The CDR3 consists of 16 residues. The V gene's germline CDR1 is MNHEY and CDR2 SVGAGI. This CDR3 reads CASSYEGAFPYNEQFF. The CDR3 DNA reads TGTGCCAGCAGTTACGAGGGGGCTTTCCCTTACAATGAGCAGTTCTTC.

This clone appeared once. J is TRBJ1-2 and V is TRBV6-2 or TRBV6-3, with D unresolved. V was shortened by 2 bases and J by 2 bases, with 15 bases between the two germline ends. CDR1 is MNHEY, CDR2 SVGEGT, per germline. The CDR3 spans 16 residues. CDR3 in DNA: TGTGCCAGCAGTTACGGCCCGTCCTTTGCCAACTATGGCTACACCTTC. Residues: CASSYGPSFANYGYTF.

The CDR3 DNA follows: TGTGCCAGCAGCTTGGTTGGCAGGGGGGACACTGAAGCTTTCTTT. Protein product: CASSLVGRGDTEAFF. The gene calls are TRBV5-4 and TRBJ1-1, with 7 bases that match TRBD1. Per the germline V gene, CDR1 is SGHNT and CDR2 is YYREEE (reference sequence). J lost 3 bases, V lost 0 bases, and 5 bases had no gene match. This CDR3 is built from 15 residues.

This clone was seen a few times. The chain carries TRBV6-5 and TRBJ2-1; 8 nucleotides agree with TRBD2. This CDR3 has 15 residues. After removal of 2 bases from V and 3 bases from J, the junction contained 3 bases not matched to a gene. Germline CDR1 reads MNHEY; CDR2 reads SVGAGI. The CDR3 sequence: CASSYREGLYNEQFF. The CDR3 nucleotides read TGTGCCAGCAGTTACCGGGAGGGCCTCTACAATGAGCAGTTCTTC.

The CDR3 here is CASSPDGSSYNEQFF. Here the CDR3 DNA reads TGTGCCAGCAGCCCCGACGGGAGCTCCTACAATGAGCAGTTCTTC. The J gene is TRBJ2-1, the V gene TRBV11-3; TRBD2 might be the D (6 bases). CDR1 SGHNT and CDR2 YENEEA come from the germline V gene. Trimming left V 5 bases short and J 0 bases short, with 11 bases between. This CDR3 contains 15 residues.

CDR3 loop: CAWSGSGTGEAFF. CDR3 sequence (DNA): TGTGCCTGGAGTGGATCCGGGACAGGGGAAGCTTTCTTT. The chain carries TRBV30 and TRBJ1-1; 9 bases agree with TRBD1. V lost 1 base, J lost 8 bases, and 5 bases stayed unmatched. The CDR3 sequence is 13 residues long. The germline V gene has CDR1 GTSNPN and CDR2 SVGIG (reference sequence).

The chain links TRBV23-1 to TRBJ1-4, with D possibly TRBD1 on 6 matching bases. TRBV23-1 is marked as an open reading frame, function uncertain. The CDR3 contains 12 residues. V was pared by 5 bases and J by 10 bases, with 11 bases between. CDR3 protein: CASSYRDRKLFF. The DNA of the CDR3 is TGCGCCAGCAGTTACAGGGATCGAAAACTGTTTTTT.

This clone came up once. This chain links TRBV19 with TRBJ1-2; TRBD1 aligns across 10 bases. The CDR3 consists of 17 residues. Losses at the gene ends were 4 bases for V and 6 bases for J; bases not matched to a gene: 14. Per germline, CDR1 LNHDA and CDR2 SQIVND (reference sequence). The chain's CDR3 is CASSKTTGTGARDGYTF. CDR3 DNA: TGTGCCAGTAGTAAAACCACCGGGACAGGGGCGAGGGATGGCTACACCTTC.

V and J are TRBV27 and TRBJ1-2; tentatively, D is TRBD1 (6 bases). Trimming stripped 8 bases from V and 4 bases from J, with 8 bases between. Germline CDR1 reads MNHEY; CDR2 reads SMNVEV (reference sequence). CDR3 length: 11 amino acids. The CDR3 is CASGTPYGYTF. CDR3 sequence (DNA): TGTGCCAGCGGGACACCCTATGGCTACACCTTC.

CDR3 residues: CASSPSTGGLVNEQFF. The CDR3 DNA reads TGTGCCAGCAGCCCATCGACAGGGGGCCTTGTCAATGAGCAGTTCTTC. The genes are TRBV7-8 and TRBJ2-1, with TRBD1 matching 10 bases. Germline CDR1 SGHVS, CDR2 FQNEAQ. CDR3 length equals 16 residues. The trim removed 5 bases at V and 6 bases at J, leaving 10 bases unmatched.

This clone turned up a few times. The genes are TRBV29-1 and TRBJ2-6, with TRBD1 matching 10 bases. Trimming at V came to 4 bases and at J to 0 bases, leaving 6 bases not matched to a gene. Per germline, CDR1 SQVTM and CDR2 ANQGSEA. The CDR3 is 17 residues long. CDR3 in amino acids: CSVASRTGGSGANVLTF. The CDR3 region has the DNA TGCAGCGTTGCAAGTCGGACAGGGGGCTCTGGGGCCAACGTCCTGACTTTC.

The chain carries TRBV6-5 and TRBJ2-5; a weak D match, TRBD2 (6 bases). Germline V gene lookup returns CDR1 MNHEY and CDR2 SVGAGI. CDR3 length: 15 amino acids. V lost 6 bases and J lost 2, with 16 bases in between. This CDR3 is CASRTRKRAQETQYF. As DNA, the CDR3 is TGTGCCAGCAGGACGAGGAAGCGGGCTCAAGAGACCCAGTACTTC.

The rearrangement links TRBV5-6 to TRBJ2-7; the D gene is possibly TRBD2 (6 bases). Trimming took off 5 bases at V and 7 bases at J, with 13 bases between the two ends. The V gene's germline CDR1 is SGHDT and CDR2 YYEEEE. CDR3 size: 12 residues. CDR3 DNA sequence: TGTGCCAGCAGTGGTCTGGGGAGGGAGCAGTACTTC. Translated: CASSGLGREQYF.

This rearrangement joins TRBV9 to TRBJ2-2; 8 bases align to TRBD2. Trimming removed 3 bases from V and 6 bases from J; junction bases left unmatched: 10. Per germline, CDR1 SGDLS and CDR2 YYNGEE. The length of the CDR3 is 16 residues. CDR3 sequence: CASSGRGGGSAGELFF. CDR3 DNA sequence: TGTGCCAGCAGCGGTCGGGGGGGTGGTTCCGCCGGGGAGCTGTTTTTT.

The V call is TRBV5-1, the J call TRBJ1-6; weak D call: TRBD1 (5 bases). The germline V gene has CDR1 SGHRS and CDR2 YFSETQ. V gave up 0 bases and J gave up 8 bases, with 9 bases separating them. The CDR3 loop spans 14 amino acids. CDR3 nucleotides: TGCGCCAGCAGCTTGGCCGGGGGTGATTCACCCCTCCACTTT. It encodes CASSLAGGDSPLHF.